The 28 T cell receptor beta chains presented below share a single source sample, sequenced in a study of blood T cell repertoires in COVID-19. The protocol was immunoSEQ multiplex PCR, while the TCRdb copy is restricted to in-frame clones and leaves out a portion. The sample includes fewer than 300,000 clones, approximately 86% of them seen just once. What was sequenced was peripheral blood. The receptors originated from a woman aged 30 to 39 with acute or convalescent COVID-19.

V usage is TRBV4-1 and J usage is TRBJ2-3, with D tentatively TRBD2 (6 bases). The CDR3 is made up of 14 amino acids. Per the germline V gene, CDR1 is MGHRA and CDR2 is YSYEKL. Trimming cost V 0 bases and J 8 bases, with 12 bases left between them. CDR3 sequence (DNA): TGCGCCAGCAGCCAAGATAACGTGGGAGGTACGCAGTATTTT. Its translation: CASSQDNVGGTQYF.

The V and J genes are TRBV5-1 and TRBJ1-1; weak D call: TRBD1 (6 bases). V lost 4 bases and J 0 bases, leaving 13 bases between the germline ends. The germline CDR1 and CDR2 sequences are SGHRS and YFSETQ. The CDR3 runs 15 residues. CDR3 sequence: CASSAPGHMNTEAFF. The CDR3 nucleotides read TGCGCCAGCAGCGCCCCGGGACACATGAACACTGAAGCTTTCTTT.

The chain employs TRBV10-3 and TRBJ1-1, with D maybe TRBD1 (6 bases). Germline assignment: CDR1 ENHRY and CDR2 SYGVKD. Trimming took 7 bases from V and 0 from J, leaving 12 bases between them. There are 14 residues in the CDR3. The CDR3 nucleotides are TGTGCCATCAAACCGGGACATATGAACACTGAAGCTTTCTTT. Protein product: CAIKPGHMNTEAFF.

DNA of the CDR3: TGCAGCGTTTCAGGACAGGGGTACAATGAGCAGTTCTTC. It codes for CSVSGQGYNEQFF. The J gene is TRBJ2-1, the V gene TRBV29-1, with 9 bases identical to TRBD1. The CDR3 extends over 13 amino acids. Trimming took 5 bases from V and 4 from J; bases not matched to a gene: 3. Looked up from germline, CDR1 is SQVTM and CDR2 is ANQGSEA.

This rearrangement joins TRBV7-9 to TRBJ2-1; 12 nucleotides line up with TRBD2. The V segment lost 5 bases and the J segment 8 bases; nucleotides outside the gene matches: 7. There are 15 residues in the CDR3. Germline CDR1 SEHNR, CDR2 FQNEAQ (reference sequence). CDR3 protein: CASSPSGRAIYEQFF. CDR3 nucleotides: TGTGCCAGCAGCCCTAGCGGGAGGGCCATCTATGAGCAGTTCTTC.

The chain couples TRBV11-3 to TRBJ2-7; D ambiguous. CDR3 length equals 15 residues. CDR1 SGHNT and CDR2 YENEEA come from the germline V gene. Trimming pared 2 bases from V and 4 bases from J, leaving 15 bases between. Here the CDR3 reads CASSLSSGMDYEQYF. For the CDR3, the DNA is TGTGCCAGCAGCTTATCTTCGGGTATGGATTACGAGCAGTACTTC.

CDR3 amino acids: CASSSLRQGARTTNEKLFF. CDR3 nucleotides: TGTGCCAGCAGTAGTTTGCGGCAGGGGGCGAGAACAACTAATGAAAAACTGTTTTTT. The chain uses TRBV4-2 and TRBJ1-4, with 8 bases identical to TRBD1. CDR3 size: 19 residues. Trimming cost V 6 bases and J 0 bases; bases outside gene matches: 15. The germline V gene has CDR1 LGHNA and CDR2 YNFKEQ.

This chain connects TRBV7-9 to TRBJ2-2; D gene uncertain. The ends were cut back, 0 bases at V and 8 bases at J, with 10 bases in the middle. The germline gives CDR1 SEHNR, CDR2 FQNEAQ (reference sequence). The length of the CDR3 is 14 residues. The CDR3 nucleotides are TGTGCCAGCAGCTTAGCCAGCGTCTATGGGGAGCTGTTTTTT. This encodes CASSLASVYGELFF.

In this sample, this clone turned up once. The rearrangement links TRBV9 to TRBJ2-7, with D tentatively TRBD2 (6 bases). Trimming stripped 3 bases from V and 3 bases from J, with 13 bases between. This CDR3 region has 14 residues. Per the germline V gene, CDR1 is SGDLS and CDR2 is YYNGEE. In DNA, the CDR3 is TGTGCCAGCAGCGCGGAGGGTGGGGACTACGAGCAGTACTTC. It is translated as CASSAEGGDYEQYF.

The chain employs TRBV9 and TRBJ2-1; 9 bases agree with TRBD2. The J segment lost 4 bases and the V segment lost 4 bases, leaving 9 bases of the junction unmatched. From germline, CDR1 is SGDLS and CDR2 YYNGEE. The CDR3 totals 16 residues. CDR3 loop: CASSMEGLAGYNEQFF. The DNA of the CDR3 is TGTGCCAGCAGCATGGAGGGACTAGCCGGATACAATGAGCAGTTCTTC.

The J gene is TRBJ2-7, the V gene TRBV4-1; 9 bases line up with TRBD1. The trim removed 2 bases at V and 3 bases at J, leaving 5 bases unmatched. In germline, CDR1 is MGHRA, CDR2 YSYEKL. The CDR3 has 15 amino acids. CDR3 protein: CASSQTGTGNYEQYF. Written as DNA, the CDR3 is TGCGCCAGCAGCCAAACCGGGACAGGGAACTACGAGCAGTACTTC.

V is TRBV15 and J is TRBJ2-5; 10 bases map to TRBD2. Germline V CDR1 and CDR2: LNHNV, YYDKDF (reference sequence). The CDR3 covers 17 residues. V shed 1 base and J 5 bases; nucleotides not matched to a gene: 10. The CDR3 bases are TGTGCCACCAGCAGAGTCCGGCCTAGCGGGAGAATGGAGACCCAGTACTTC. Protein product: CATSRVRPSGRMETQYF.

The CDR3 coding sequence is TGTGCCAGCTCGGCGGTACACTATAATTCACCCCTCCACTTT. Residues: CASSAVHYNSPLHF. V gene TRBV6-6 combines with J gene TRBJ1-6; D call uncertain. This CDR3 spans 14 amino acids. V shed 8 bases and J shed 3 bases, with 11 bases lying between them. The germline V gene encodes CDR1 MNHNY and CDR2 SVGAGI (reference sequence).

The CDR3 DNA reads as TGTGCCTGGAGCCACCAGGGCCGAAACTATGGCTACACCTTC. Protein product: CAWSHQGRNYGYTF. The chain combines TRBV30 with TRBJ1-2, with D perhaps TRBD1 (5 bases). Trimming pared 3 bases from V and 2 bases from J, leaving 13 bases between. Germline-derived CDR1 and CDR2 are GTSNPN and SVGIG (reference sequence). The CDR3 has 14 residues.

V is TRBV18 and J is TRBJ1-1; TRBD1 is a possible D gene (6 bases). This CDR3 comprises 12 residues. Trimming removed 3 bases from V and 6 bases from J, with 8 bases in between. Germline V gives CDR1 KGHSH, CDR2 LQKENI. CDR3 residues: CASSPGQSEAFF. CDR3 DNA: TGTGCCAGCTCACCTGGACAGTCTGAAGCTTTCTTT.

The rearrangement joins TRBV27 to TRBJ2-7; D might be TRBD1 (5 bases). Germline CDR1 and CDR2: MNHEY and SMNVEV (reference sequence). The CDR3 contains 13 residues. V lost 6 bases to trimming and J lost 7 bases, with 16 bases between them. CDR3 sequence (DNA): TGTGCCAGCAGGGGCAGGGCCCTGTTAGAGCAGTACTTC. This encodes CASRGRALLEQYF.

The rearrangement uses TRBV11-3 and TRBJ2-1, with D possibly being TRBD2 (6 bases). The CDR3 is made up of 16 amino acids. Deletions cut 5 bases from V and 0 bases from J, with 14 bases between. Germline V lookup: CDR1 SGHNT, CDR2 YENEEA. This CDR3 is CASSRHIGSSYNEQFF. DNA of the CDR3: TGTGCCAGCAGCCGACATATCGGGAGCTCCTACAATGAGCAGTTCTTC.

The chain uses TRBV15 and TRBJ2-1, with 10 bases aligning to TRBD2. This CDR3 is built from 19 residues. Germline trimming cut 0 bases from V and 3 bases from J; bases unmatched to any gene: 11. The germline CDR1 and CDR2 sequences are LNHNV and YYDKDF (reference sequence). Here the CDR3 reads CATSRDYGLAGVSYNEQFF. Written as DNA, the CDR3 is TGTGCCACCAGCAGAGATTACGGGCTAGCGGGAGTTAGCTACAATGAGCAGTTCTTC.

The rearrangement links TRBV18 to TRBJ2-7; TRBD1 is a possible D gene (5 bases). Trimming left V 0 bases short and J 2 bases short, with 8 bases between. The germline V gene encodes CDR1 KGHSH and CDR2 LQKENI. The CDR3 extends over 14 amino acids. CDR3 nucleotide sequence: TGTGCCAGCTCACCACCCCAGGGTACCTACGAGCAGTACTTC. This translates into CASSPPQGTYEQYF.

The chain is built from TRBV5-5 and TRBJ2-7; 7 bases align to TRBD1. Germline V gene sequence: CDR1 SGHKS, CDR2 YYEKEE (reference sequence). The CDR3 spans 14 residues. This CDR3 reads CATWTGRPLDEQYF. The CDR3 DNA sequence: TGTGCTACTTGGACAGGACGCCCTTTGGACGAGCAGTACTTC.

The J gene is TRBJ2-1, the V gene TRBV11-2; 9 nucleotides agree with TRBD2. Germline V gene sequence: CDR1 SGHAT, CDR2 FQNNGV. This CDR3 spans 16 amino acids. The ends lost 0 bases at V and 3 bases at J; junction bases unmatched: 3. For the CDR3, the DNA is TGTGCCAGCAGCTTAGAGTTAGCGGGAGACTACAATGAGCAGTTCTTC. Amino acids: CASSLELAGDYNEQFF.

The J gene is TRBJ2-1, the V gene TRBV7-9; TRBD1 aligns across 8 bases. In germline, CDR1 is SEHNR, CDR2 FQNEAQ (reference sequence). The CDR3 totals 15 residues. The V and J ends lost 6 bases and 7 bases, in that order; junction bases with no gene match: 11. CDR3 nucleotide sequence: TGTGCCAGCAGACAACCAGGGGGCCTGTTTAATGAGCAGTTCTTC. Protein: CASRQPGGLFNEQFF. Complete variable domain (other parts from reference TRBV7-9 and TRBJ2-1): DTGVSQNPRHKITKRGQNVTFRCDPISEHNRLYWYRQTLGQGPEFLTYFQNEAQLEKSRLLSDRFSAERPKGSFSTLEIQRTEQGDSAMYLCASRQPGGLFNEQFFGPGTRLTVL.

This chain's CDR3 is CASSHDEGTGEFF. CDR3 DNA sequence: TGTGCCAGCAGCCATGACGAAGGGACAGGGGAGTTCTTC. V gene TRBV21-1 combines with J gene TRBJ2-1; the table names TRBD1, a call not compared with the DNA. TRBV21-1 represents a pseudogene. The CDR3 spans 13 residues.

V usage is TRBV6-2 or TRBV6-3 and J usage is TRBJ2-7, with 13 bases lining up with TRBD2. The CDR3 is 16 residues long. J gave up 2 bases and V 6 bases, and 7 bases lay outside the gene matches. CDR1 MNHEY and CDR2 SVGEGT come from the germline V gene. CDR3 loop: CASSSRLAGGPYEQYF. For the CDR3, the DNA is TGTGCCAGCAGCTCAAGACTAGCGGGGGGACCCTACGAGCAGTACTTC.

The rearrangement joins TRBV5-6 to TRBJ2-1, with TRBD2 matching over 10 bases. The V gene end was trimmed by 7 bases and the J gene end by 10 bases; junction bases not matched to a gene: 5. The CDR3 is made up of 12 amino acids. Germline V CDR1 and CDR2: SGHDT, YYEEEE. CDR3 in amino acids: CASGASGREQFF. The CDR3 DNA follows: TGTGCCAGCGGAGCTAGCGGGAGAGAGCAGTTCTTC.

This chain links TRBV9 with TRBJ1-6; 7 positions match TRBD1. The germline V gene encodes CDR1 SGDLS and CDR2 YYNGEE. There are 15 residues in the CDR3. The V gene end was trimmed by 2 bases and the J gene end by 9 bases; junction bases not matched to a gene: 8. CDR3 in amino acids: CASSVGRGQSSPLHF. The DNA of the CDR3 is TGTGCCAGCAGCGTCGGGAGGGGGCAGTCTTCACCCCTCCACTTT.

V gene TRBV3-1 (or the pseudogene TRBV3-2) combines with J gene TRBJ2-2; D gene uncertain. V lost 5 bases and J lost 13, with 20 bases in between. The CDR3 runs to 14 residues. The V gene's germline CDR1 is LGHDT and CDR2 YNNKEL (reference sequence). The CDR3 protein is CASSAKRNLARLFF. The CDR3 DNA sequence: TGTGCCAGCAGCGCCAAACGTAACTTAGCAAGGCTGTTTTTT.

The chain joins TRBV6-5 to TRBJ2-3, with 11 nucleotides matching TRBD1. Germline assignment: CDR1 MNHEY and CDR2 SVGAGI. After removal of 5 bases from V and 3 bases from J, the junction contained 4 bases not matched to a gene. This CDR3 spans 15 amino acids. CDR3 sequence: CASSPGQGGTDTQYF. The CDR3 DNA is TGTGCCAGCAGTCCGGGACAGGGGGGTACAGATACGCAGTATTTT.